The rows below give T cell receptor beta chains drawn from one sample of a study of graft-versus-host responses after intestinal transplantation. No antigen has been assigned to these receptors. TCRdb's table, derived via immunoSEQ multiplex PCR, lists solely in-frame clones and lacks some. This table holds more than 80,000 clones, about nine tenths found once. The starting material was unstimulated CD4+ T cells sorted from spleen or lymph node cells, obtained before transplant. The source of these receptors is a human donor who was the organ donor for an intestinal transplant. Each CDR3 is given with its conserved first and last residue. A D gene is named only where the DNA matches it firmly. Rows give clone size only sometimes, using once, few, many, or a class for an expanded clone.

CDR3aa | j_gene | len | d_gene | abundance | v_gene
CASSLRGTPGNTIYF | TRBJ1-3 | 15 | - | - | TRBV11-3
CASRGTVTNEKLFF | TRBJ1-4 | 14 | TRBD1 | - | TRBV27
CASWRGGGYTF | TRBJ1-2 | 11 | - | - | TRBV25-1
CASSLSPLTATDTQYF | TRBJ2-3 | 16 | - | - | TRBV5-8
CASGPLTGGPGETQYF | TRBJ2-5 | 16 | TRBD2 | - | TRBV2
CASSLLVAAEQFF | TRBJ2-1 | 13 | - | - | TRBV7-6
CASSQRDRVSSTEAFF | TRBJ1-1 | 16 | TRBD1 | - | TRBV2
CASSVVPAGGEQYF | TRBJ2-7 | 14 | TRBD2 | - | TRBV9
CASSSSRRGLALYNEQFF | TRBJ2-1 | 18 | TRBD2 | - | TRBV7-8
CASSYGRRYSNQPQHF | TRBJ1-5 | 16 | - | - | TRBV6-6
CASSLAGGTDTQYF | TRBJ2-3 | 14 | TRBD2 | few | TRBV7-3
CASSVRDWAFEQYF | TRBJ2-7 | 14 | - | few | TRBV5-1
CASSPIQDGGTQYF | TRBJ2-3 | 14 | - | - | TRBV9
CASSLSRGREVTGELFF | TRBJ2-2 | 17 | - | - | TRBV5-1